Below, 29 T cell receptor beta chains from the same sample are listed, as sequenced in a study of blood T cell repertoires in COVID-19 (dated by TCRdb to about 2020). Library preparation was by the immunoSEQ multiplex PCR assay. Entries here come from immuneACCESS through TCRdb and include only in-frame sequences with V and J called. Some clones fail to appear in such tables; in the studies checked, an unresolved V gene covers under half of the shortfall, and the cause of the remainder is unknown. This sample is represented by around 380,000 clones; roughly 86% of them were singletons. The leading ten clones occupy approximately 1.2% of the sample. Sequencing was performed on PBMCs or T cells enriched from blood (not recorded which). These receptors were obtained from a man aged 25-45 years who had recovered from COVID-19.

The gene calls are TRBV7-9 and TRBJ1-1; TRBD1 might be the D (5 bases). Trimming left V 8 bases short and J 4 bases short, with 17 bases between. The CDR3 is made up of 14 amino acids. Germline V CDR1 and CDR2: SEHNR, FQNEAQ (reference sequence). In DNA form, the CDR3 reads TGTGCCAGCGCCGGGGGGAATTCGGGCACTGAAGCTTTCTTT. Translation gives CASAGGNSGTEAFF.

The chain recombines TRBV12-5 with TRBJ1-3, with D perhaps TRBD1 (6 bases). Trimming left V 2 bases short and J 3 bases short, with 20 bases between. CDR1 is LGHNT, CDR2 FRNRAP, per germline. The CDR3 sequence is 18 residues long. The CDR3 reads CASGLPPSDRTDGNTIYF. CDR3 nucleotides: TGTGCTAGTGGTTTGCCCCCCTCCGACAGGACGGATGGAAACACCATATATTTT.

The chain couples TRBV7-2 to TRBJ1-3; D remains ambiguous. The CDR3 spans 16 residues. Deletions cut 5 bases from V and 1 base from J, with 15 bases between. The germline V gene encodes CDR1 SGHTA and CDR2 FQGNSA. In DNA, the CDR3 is TGTGCCAGCAGCCCCCCAACCTTAGATTCTGGAAACACCATATATTTT. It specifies CASSPPTLDSGNTIYF.

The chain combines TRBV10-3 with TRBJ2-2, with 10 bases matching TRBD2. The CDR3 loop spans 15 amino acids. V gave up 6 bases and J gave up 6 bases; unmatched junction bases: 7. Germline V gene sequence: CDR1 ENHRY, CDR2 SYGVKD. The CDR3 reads CAISTGTSDPGELFF. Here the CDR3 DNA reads TGTGCCATCAGCACCGGGACTAGCGACCCCGGGGAGCTGTTTTTT.

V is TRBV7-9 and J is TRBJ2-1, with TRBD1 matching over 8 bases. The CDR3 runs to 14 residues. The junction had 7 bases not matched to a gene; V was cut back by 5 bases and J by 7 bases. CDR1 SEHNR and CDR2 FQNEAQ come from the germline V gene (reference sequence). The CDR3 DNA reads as TGTGCCAGCAGCCCACAGGGGGAGGAGAATGAGCAGTTCTTC. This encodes CASSPQGEENEQFF.

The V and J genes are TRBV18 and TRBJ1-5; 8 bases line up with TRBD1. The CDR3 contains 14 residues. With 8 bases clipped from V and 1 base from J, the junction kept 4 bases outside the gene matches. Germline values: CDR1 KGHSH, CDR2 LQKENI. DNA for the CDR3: TGTGCCAGCGGTGACAGGGGCAGCAATCAGCCCCAGCATTTT. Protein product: CASGDRGSNQPQHF.

DNA of the CDR3: TGTGCCAGTAGTACGCCCCTCCCGCGGGGCAGTAATGAAAAACTGTTTTTT. Encoded protein: CASSTPLPRGSNEKLFF. The chain employs TRBV19 and TRBJ1-4, with TRBD1 as a possible D gene (5 bases). Trimming left V 4 bases short and J 4 bases short, with 19 bases between. Germline V CDR1 and CDR2: LNHDA, SQIVND (reference sequence). CDR3 size: 17 residues.

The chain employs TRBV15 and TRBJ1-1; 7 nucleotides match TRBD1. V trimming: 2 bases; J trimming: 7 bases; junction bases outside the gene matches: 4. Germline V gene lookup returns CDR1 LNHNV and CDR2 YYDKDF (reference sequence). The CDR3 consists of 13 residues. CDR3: CATSRQGDSEAFF. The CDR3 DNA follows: TGTGCCACCAGCAGACAGGGGGATAGTGAAGCTTTCTTT.

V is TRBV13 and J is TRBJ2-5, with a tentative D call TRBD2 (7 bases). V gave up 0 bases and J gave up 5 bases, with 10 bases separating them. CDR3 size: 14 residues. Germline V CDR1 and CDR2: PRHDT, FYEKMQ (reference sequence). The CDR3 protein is CASSLGGGHETQYF. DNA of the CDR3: TGTGCCAGCAGCTTAGGGGGGGGGCACGAGACCCAGTACTTC.

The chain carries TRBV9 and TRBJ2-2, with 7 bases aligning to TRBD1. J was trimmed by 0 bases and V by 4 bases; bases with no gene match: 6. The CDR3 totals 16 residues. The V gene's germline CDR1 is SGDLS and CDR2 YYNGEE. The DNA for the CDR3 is TGTGCCAGCAGCCCTTTAGGGACAGCGAACACCGGGGAGCTGTTTTTT. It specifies CASSPLGTANTGELFF.

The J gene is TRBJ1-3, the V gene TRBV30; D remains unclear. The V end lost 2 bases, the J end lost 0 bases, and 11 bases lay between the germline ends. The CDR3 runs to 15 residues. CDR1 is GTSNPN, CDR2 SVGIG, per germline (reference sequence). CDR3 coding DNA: TGTGCCTGGAGTTTCTATTCCTCCTCTGGAAACACCATATATTTT. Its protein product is CAWSFYSSSGNTIYF.

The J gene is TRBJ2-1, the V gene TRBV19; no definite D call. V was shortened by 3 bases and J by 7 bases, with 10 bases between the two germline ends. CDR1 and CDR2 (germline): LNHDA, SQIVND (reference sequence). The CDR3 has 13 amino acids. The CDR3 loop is CASSIVSRNEQFF. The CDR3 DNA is TGTGCCAGTAGTATTGTCTCCCGTAATGAGCAGTTCTTC.

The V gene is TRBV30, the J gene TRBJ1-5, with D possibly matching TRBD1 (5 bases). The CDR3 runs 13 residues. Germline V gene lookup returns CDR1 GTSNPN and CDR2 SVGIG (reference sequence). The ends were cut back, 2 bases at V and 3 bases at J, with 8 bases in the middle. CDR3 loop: CAWSRQYNQPQHF. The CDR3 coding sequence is TGTGCCTGGAGTCGACAGTACAATCAGCCCCAGCATTTT.

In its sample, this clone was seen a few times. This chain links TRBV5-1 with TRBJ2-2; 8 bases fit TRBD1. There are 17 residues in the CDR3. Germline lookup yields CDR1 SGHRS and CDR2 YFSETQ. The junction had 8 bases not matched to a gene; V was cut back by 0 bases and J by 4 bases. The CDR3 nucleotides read TGCGCCAGCAGCTTGGACGCAGGGGGCGCAATCACCGGGGAGCTGTTTTTT. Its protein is CASSLDAGGAITGELFF.

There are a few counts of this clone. This CDR3 reads CASSPGDSGNTIYF. The CDR3 DNA sequence: TGTGCCAGCAGCCCGGGGGACTCTGGAAACACCATATATTTT. This sequence joins TRBV7-6 and TRBJ1-3; D may be TRBD1 (5 bases). Germline values: CDR1 SGHVS, CDR2 FNYEAQ. V lost 5 bases and J 0 bases, leaving 8 bases between the germline ends. The CDR3 has 14 amino acids.

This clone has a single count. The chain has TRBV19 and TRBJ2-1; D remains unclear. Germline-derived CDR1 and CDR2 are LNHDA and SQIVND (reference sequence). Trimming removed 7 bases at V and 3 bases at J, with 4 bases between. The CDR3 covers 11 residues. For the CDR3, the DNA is TGTGCCAGTAAGAGCTACAATGAGCAGTTCTTC. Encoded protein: CASKSYNEQFF.

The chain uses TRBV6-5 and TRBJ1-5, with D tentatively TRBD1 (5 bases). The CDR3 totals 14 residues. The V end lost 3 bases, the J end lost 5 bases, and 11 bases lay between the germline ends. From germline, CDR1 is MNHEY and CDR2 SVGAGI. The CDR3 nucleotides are TGTGCCAGCAGTTATCAGGGAGGGTATCAGCCCCAGCATTTT. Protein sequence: CASSYQGGYQPQHF.

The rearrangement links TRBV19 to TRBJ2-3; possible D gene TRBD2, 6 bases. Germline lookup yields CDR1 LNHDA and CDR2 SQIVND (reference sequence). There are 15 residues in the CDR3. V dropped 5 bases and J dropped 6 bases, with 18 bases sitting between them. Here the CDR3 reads CASSETGTSSDTQYF. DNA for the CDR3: TGTGCCAGTAGTGAAACCGGGACTTCCTCGGATACGCAGTATTTT.

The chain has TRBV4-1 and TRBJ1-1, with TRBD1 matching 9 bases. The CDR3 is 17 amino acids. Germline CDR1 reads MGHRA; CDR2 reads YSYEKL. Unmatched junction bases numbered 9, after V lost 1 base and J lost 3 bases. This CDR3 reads CASSQAMVDRGDTEAFF. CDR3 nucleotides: TGCGCCAGCAGCCAAGCAATGGTGGACAGGGGAGACACTGAAGCTTTCTTT.

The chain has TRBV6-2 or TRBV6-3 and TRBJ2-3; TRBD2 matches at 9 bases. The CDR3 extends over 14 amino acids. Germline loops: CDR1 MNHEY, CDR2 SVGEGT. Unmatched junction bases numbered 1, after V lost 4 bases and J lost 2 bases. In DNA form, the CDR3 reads TGTGCCAGCAGTTCTAGCGGGGCCACAGATACGCAGTATTTT. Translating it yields CASSSSGATDTQYF.

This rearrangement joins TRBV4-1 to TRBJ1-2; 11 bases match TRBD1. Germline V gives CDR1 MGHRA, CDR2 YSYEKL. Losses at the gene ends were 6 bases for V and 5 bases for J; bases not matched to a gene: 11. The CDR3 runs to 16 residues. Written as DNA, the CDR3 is TGCGCCAGCAGGTTAACACCGGGACAGGGGGAGTATGGCTACACCTTC. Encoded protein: CASRLTPGQGEYGYTF.

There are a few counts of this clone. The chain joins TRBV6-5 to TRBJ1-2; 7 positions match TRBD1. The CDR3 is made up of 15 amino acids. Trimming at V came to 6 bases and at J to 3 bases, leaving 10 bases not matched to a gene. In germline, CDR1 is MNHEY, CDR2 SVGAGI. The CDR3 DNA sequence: TGTGCCAGCAGCCCCCTTCGGGACAGCTACTATGGCTACACCTTC. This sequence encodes CASSPLRDSYYGYTF.

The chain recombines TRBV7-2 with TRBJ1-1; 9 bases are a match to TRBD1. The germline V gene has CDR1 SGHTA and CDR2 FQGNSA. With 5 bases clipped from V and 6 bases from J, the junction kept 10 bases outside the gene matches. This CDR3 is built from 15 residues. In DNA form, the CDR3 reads TGTGCCAGCAGCCTATTGACAGGGGGAGGAGCTGAAGCTTTCTTT. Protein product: CASSLLTGGGAEAFF.

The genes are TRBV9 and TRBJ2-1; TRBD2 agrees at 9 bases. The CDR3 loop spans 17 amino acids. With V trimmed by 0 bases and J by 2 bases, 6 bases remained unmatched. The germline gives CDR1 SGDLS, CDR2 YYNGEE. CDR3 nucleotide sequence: TGTGCCAGCAGCGTAGATAGTGAGCGGGGGGCCTACAATGAGCAGTTCTTC. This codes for CASSVDSERGAYNEQFF.

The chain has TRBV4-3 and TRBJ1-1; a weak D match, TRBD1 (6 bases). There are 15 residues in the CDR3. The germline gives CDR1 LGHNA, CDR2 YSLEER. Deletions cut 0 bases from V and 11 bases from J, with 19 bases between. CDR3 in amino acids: CASSQDTLGGGDAFF. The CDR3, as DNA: TGCGCCAGCAGCCAAGATACCTTAGGGGGAGGGGACGCTTTCTTT.

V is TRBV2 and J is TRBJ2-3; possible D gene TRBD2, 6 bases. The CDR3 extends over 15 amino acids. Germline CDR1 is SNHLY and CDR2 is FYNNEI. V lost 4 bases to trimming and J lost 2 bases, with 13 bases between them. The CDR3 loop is CASSGQAGPTDTQYF. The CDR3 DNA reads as TGTGCCAGCAGTGGCCAAGCGGGCCCCACAGATACGCAGTATTTT.

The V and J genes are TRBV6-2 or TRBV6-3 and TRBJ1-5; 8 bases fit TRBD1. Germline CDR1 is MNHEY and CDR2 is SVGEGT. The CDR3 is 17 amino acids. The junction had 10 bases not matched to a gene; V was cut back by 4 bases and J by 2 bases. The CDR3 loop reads CASSSSDRGGGNQPQHF. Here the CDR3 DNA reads TGTGCCAGCAGTTCCAGCGACAGGGGAGGTGGCAATCAGCCCCAGCATTTT.

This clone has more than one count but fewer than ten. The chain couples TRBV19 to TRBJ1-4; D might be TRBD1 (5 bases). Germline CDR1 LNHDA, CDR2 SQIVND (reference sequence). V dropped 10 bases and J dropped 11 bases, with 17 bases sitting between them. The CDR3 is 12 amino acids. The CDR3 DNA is TGTGCCACTGACACGGGGGTTGGGAAACTGTTTTTT. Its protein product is CATDTGVGKLFF.

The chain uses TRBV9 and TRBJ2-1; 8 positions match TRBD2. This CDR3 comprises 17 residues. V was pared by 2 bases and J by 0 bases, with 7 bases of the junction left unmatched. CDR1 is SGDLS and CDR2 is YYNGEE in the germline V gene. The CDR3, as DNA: TGTGCCAGCAGCGTTCCCAGCGGGGGTAGCTCCTACAATGAGCAGTTCTTC. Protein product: CASSVPSGGSSYNEQFF.